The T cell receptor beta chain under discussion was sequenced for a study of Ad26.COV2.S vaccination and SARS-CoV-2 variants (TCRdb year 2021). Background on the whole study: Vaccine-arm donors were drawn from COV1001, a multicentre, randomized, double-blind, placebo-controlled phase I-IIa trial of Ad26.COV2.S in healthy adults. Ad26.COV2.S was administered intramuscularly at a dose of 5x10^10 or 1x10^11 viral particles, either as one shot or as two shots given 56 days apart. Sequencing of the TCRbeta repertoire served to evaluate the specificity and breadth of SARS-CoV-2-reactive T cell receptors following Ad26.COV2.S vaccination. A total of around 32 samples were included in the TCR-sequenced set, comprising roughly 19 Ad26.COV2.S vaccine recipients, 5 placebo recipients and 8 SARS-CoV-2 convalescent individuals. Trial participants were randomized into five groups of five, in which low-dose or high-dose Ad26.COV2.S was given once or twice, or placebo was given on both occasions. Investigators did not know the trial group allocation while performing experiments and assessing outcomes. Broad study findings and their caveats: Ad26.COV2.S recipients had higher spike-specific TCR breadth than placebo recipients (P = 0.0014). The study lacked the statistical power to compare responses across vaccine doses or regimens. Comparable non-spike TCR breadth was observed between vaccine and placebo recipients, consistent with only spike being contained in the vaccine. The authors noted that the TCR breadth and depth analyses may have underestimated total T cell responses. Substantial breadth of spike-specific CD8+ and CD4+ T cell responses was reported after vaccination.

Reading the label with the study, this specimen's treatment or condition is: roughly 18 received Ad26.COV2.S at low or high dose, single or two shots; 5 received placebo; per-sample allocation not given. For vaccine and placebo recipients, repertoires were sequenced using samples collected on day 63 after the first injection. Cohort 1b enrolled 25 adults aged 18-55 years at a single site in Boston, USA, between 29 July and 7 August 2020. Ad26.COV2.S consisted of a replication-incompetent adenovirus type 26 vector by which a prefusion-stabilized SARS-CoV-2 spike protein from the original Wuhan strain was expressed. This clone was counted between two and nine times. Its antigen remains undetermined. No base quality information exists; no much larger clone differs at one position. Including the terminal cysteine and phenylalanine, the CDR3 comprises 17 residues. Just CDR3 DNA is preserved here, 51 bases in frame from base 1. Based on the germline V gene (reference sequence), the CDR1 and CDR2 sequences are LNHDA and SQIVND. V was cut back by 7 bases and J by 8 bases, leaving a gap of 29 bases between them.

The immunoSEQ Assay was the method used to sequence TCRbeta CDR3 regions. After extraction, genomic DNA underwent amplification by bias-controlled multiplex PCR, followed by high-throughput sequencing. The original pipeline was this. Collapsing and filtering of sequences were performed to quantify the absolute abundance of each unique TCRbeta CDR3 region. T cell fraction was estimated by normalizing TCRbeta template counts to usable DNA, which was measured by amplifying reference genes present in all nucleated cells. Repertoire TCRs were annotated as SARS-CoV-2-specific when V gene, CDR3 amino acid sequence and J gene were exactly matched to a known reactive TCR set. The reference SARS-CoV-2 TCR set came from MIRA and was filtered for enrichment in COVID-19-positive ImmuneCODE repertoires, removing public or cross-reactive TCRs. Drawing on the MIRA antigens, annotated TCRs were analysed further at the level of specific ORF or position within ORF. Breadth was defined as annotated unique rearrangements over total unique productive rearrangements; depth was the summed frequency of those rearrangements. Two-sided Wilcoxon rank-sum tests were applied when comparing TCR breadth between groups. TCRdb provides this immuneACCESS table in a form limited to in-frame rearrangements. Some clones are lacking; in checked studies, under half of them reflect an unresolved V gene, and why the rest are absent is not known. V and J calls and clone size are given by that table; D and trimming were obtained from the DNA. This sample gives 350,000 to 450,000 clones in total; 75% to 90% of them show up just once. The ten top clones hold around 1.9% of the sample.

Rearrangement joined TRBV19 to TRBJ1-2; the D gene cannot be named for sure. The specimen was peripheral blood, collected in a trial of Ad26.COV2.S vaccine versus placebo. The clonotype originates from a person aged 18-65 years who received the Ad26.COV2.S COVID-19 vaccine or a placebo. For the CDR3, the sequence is CASISNPPSEQGYGYTF. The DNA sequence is TGTGCCAGTATCTCTAATCCCCCCTCGGAACAAGGGTACGGCTACACCTTC.